The rows below give T cell receptor beta chains drawn from one sample of a study of molecular identifiers for immune sequencing clone quantification. TCRdb ran MiXCR on the PCR reads and lists one entry per CDR3 protein. The table records roughly 630,000 distinct CDR3 sequences, roughly 25% of them present only once. Material: naive CD8+ T cells from blood, with Jurkat cell RNA spiked in. Receptor source: a human donor in good health. Some libraries in this study had Jurkat cell RNA spiked in. Each CDR3 is given with its conserved first and last residue.

cdr3_length v_call cdr3_aa
11 TRBV30 CAWSSGNTIYF
14 TRBV5-6 CASSFAGTHPVAFF
15 TRBV28 CASSTPNWENQPQHF
14 TRBV27 CASSGTGTVCEQYF
15 TRBV7-9 CASSISGSLFDEQFF
17 TRBV7-6 CASSLFPEGAAGNTIYF
15 TRBV6-2/TRBV6-3 CASSYSPTGMDEQYF
18 TRBV15 CATRTSTLAGGLVNEQFF
16 TRBV7-9 CASSSTDRGNTDTQYF
14 TRBV11-2 CASSLGQGGYGYTF
16 TRBV5-4 CASSLGLAGAKETQYF
13 TRBV10-3 CATLQEPTYEAFF
13 TRBV6-6 CASGLGPRDTQYF
16 TRBV7-9 CASSTGGAPSADTQYF
16 TRBV4-3 CAGSQDHRTYAEKLFF
13 TRBV6-6 CASGTVSNQPQHF
12 TRBV7-9 CAGSLSLTEAFF
18 TRBV4-3 CASSQDSAPAVQTDTQYF
13 TRBV6-5 CASSPRGGYAQYF
14 TRBV7-9 CASSKREESYEQYF
15 TRBV18 CASSPPETLNTEAFF
15 TRBV6-2/TRBV6-3 CASSPDRGQNTEAFF
13 TRBV19 CVSSIADWGPQHF
14 TRBV4-3 CASSPNPGANVLTF
14 TRBV7-9 CASSLIEVTYEQYF
12 TRBV28 CASSTWEETQYF
16 TRBV6-5 CASSYIAGGLFDEQFF
15 TRBV6-5 CASSSTGTGTDTQYF
18 TRBV14 CASSRSGTIYSGANVLTF
14 TRBV4-3 CASSPEEHSYEQYF